The 18 T cell receptor beta chains given below trace back to one sample, sequenced in a study of cytomegalovirus exposure and HLA in healthy donors. Primers: 60 Vbeta forward and 13 Jbeta reverse. TCRdb's table, derived via immunoSEQ multiplex PCR, lists solely in-frame clones and lacks some. The table includes fewer than 250,000 clones, about 80% detected once. The source material was PBMCs. The receptor source for this set is a man between 35 and 55 years old in good health and CMV-seropositive.

The chain has TRBV14 and TRBJ1-4; 10 bases agree with TRBD1. J lost 7 bases, V lost 4 bases, and 3 bases had no gene match. The CDR3 is 14 amino acids. Germline loops: CDR1 SGHDN, CDR2 FVKESK. CDR3: CASSPRTGGEKLFF. The CDR3 coding sequence is TGTGCCAGCAGCCCAAGGACAGGGGGTGAAAAACTGTTTTTT.

The V gene is TRBV7-9, the J gene TRBJ1-2; TRBD1 matches at 8 bases. V shed 5 bases and J 0 bases; nucleotides not matched to a gene: 5. Germline V gene data show CDR1 as SEHNR and CDR2 as FQNEAQ (reference sequence). The CDR3 spans 15 residues. This CDR3 is CASSRRTGTNYGYTF. The CDR3 DNA reads TGTGCCAGCAGCCGGAGGACAGGGACTAACTATGGCTACACCTTC.

J is TRBJ2-1 and V is TRBV5-4; 9 bases fit TRBD2. Per germline, CDR1 SGHNT and CDR2 YYREEE (reference sequence). CDR3 length: 14 residues. V gave up 2 bases and J gave up 6 bases; unmatched junction bases: 3. The CDR3 bases are TGTGCCAGCAGCTTCGGACTAGCGTCCAATGAGCAGTTCTTC. This sequence encodes CASSFGLASNEQFF.

V usage is TRBV7-2 and J usage is TRBJ2-7, with D possibly being TRBD1 (5 bases). The V gene's germline CDR1 is SGHTA and CDR2 FQGNSA. V was trimmed by 1 base and J by 0 bases, leaving 10 bases between them. This CDR3 contains 15 residues. CDR3 bases: TGTGCCAGCAGCTTAGGTGGGGCGCTCTCCTACGAGCAGTACTTC. It encodes CASSLGGALSYEQYF.

This sequence joins TRBV30 and TRBJ2-7; 8 bases agree with TRBD1. J was trimmed by 4 bases and V by 4 bases; bases with no gene match: 3. The CDR3 sequence is 12 residues long. The germline V gene encodes CDR1 GTSNPN and CDR2 SVGIG (reference sequence). The CDR3 region is CAWTGGAYEQYF. Here the CDR3 DNA reads TGTGCCTGGACAGGGGGCGCTTACGAGCAGTACTTC.

This chain joins TRBV19 and TRBJ1-2, with TRBD1 matching over 7 bases. Germline V lookup: CDR1 LNHDA, CDR2 SQIVND (reference sequence). CDR3 size: 14 residues. V was clipped by 5 bases and J by 7 bases; unmatched bases: 10. The CDR3 DNA is TGTGCCAGTAGTGAAGACAGGGAGGTTGGTGGCTACACCTTC. It codes for CASSEDREVGGYTF.

This chain joins TRBV5-5 and TRBJ2-3; 9 nucleotides align to TRBD1. This CDR3 region has 16 residues. Germline CDR1 is SGHKS and CDR2 is YYEKEE (reference sequence). The J segment lost 1 base and the V segment lost 4 bases, leaving 7 bases of the junction unmatched. The CDR3 coding sequence is TGTGCCAGCAGCCCAATAAGGACAGGGGGCACAGATACGCAGTATTTT. Protein sequence: CASSPIRTGGTDTQYF.

This chain uses TRBV5-5 with TRBJ1-4; 8 nucleotides agree with TRBD1. CDR1 is SGHKS and CDR2 is YYEKEE in the germline V gene (reference sequence). Trimming took 3 bases from V and 0 from J; bases not matched to a gene: 13. The CDR3 sequence is 19 residues long. The CDR3 spells CASSSMGGTGGATNEKLFF. The DNA of the CDR3 is TGTGCCAGCAGCTCTATGGGTGGAACAGGGGGAGCAACTAATGAAAAACTGTTTTTT.

This clone was seen a handful of times. The chain has TRBV6-5 and TRBJ1-2; the D is unclear. There are 13 residues in the CDR3. CDR1 and CDR2 from the germline V gene are MNHEY and SVGAGI. Trimming cost V 6 bases and J 1 base, with 9 bases left between them. In DNA, the CDR3 is TGTGCCAGCAGGGGCGGGCTTAACTATGGCTACACCTTC. This codes for CASRGGLNYGYTF.

Concerning this clone itself: The germline gene is not matched at one end of the junction; a read error may be the cause. The sample carries other DNA sequences with the same CDR3. CDR3 DNA sequence: TGTGCAAGCAGCCTCCGGGTACAGGGAATGCAGCCCCAGCATTTT. This gives the protein CASSLRVQGMQPQHF. This sequence joins TRBV6-6 and TRBJ1-5; TRBD1 might be the D (6 bases). Germline V gene lookup returns CDR1 MNHNY and CDR2 SVGAGI (reference sequence). This CDR3 region has 15 residues.

The rearrangement uses TRBV5-4 and TRBJ1-6; 8 nucleotides match TRBD1. Trimming took 2 bases from V and 6 from J; bases not matched to a gene: 16. Germline loops: CDR1 SGHNT, CDR2 YYREEE (reference sequence). The CDR3 consists of 19 residues. CDR3 sequence: CASSFLSRTGSGRNSPLHF. CDR3 sequence (DNA): TGTGCCAGCAGCTTCCTATCTAGGACAGGGAGTGGTCGTAATTCACCCCTCCACTTT. Filled out from reference TRBV5-4 and TRBJ1-6, the complete variable domain reads ETGVTQSPTHLIKTRGQQVTLRCSSQSGHNTVSWYQQALGQGPQFIFQYYREEENGRGNFPPRFSGLQFPNYSSELNVNALELDDSALYLCASSFLSRTGSGRNSPLHFGNGTRLTVT.

The chain employs TRBV6-1 and TRBJ1-5; TRBD1 matches 7 bases. The CDR3 is made up of 17 amino acids. Germline-derived CDR1 and CDR2 are MNHNS and SASEGT. V was pared by 1 base and J by 3 bases, with 9 bases of the junction left unmatched. The CDR3 DNA reads TGTGCCAGCAGTGAAGGATTGTTAACAGGGGACAATCAGCCCCAGCATTTT. Translation gives CASSEGLLTGDNQPQHF.

V and J are TRBV27 and TRBJ2-1; D gene uncertain. Germline V gene sequence: CDR1 MNHEY, CDR2 SMNVEV (reference sequence). The CDR3 is 13 residues long. V was shortened by 6 bases and J by 7 bases, with 13 bases between the two germline ends. As DNA, the CDR3 is TGTGCCAGCAGCCCGGGTGGCGCGAATGAGCAGTTCTTC. This sequence encodes CASSPGGANEQFF.

The rearrangement uses TRBV28 and TRBJ1-5; perhaps TRBD1 as D (6 bases). V was clipped by 6 bases and J by 9 bases, with 24 bases between them. CDR1 is MDHEN, CDR2 SYDVKM, per germline. The CDR3 runs 16 residues. The CDR3 region has the DNA TGTGCCAGCAGACCCCTGACATTGGGGGCTGACGGGCCCCAGCATTTT. It yields the protein CASRPLTLGADGPQHF.

This chain connects TRBV7-6 to TRBJ2-5, with 11 nucleotides matching TRBD1. The better agreement between TRBJ2-7 and the DNA end casts doubt on the J call. Germline V CDR1 and CDR2: SGHVS, FNYEAQ. CDR3 length: 13 residues. CDR3 DNA: TGTGCCAGCGGACAGGGGGCGAGGTACGAGCAGTACTTC. Translating it yields CASGQGARYEQYF.

The chain couples TRBV28 to TRBJ1-2; TRBD1 matches 8 bases. V dropped 6 bases and J dropped 11; count of bases not matched to a gene: 5. This CDR3 region has 11 residues. Germline CDR1 reads MDHEN; CDR2 reads SYDVKM. The CDR3 spells CASSRTGSYTF. DNA for the CDR3: TGTGCCAGCAGCCGGACAGGGTCTTACACCTTC.

The CDR3 DNA is TGTGCCAGCAGGCGAACCGGGACAGAGGAGACCCAGTACTTC. This gives the protein CASRRTGTEETQYF. This chain connects TRBV5-6 to TRBJ2-5; 7 nucleotides match TRBD1. CDR3 length equals 14 residues. The V segment lost 5 bases and the J segment 5 bases; nucleotides outside the gene matches: 9. CDR1 is SGHDT and CDR2 is YYEEEE in the germline V gene.

The chain carries TRBV6-6 and TRBJ1-2, with 9 bases lining up with TRBD1. Trimming cost V 6 bases and J 8 bases; bases outside gene matches: 7. The CDR3 is made up of 13 amino acids. Germline CDR1 MNHNY, CDR2 SVGAGI (reference sequence). CDR3 nucleotide sequence: TGTGCCAGCAGACTGGACAGGGGAGGGGGCTACACCTTC. It specifies CASRLDRGGGYTF.